The T cell receptor (beta chain) described here comes from a study of T-cell memory formation after mild COVID-19. This CDR3 is 14 amino acids long. Germline V CDR1 and CDR2: SGHRS, YFSETQ. The J segment lost 3 bases and the V segment lost 4 bases, leaving 6 bases of the junction unmatched. Constant-segment primers served in 5'RACE that generated TCR alpha and TCR beta cDNA libraries bearing sample barcodes and UMIs. MiXCR, run by TCRdb on the 5' RACE reads, gives a single entry per CDR3 protein. The sample includes about 500,000 distinct CDR3 sequences, roughly 20% of them seen just once. The sample comprised PBMCs or a T cell subset sorted from them (not recorded which). The rearrangement links TRBV5-1 to TRBJ2-5, with TRBD2 matching over 7 bases. This receptor was obtained from an adult woman who had mild COVID-19 (a few samples of this study predate the infection). Cell type and time point are not known. The CDR3 reads CASSPGLIKETQYF. The CDR3 bases are TGCGCCAGCAGCCCGGGACTAATTAAAGAGACCCAGTACTTC.